These T cell receptor beta chains were read from a single sample in a study of CD8+ T cells in alopecia areata. The data were produced by immunoSEQ multiplex PCR, yet TCRdb's version contains in-frame clones alone and is incomplete. The sample shows more than 200,000 clones, roughly two thirds of them seen only once. Here the sequenced sample was CD4+ T cells sorted from blood, taken at week 0. These receptors originate from a human donor with alopecia areata. The CDR3 runs from the conserved cysteine through the conserved F or W. D genes are given only for firm matches. Not all rows give a size; the values are once, few, many and, for expanded clones, a class.

abundance: few
d_gene: TRBD1
j_gene: TRBJ2-1
v_gene: TRBV29-1
CDR3aa: CSVGTGGQFF
CDR3nt: TGCAGCGTGGGTACAGGGGGCCAGTTCTTC

abundance: NA
d_gene: NA
j_gene: TRBJ2-2
v_gene: TRBV29-1
CDR3aa: CSAAGIDFTGELFF
CDR3nt: TGCAGCGCCGCTGGGATAGACTTCACCGGGGAGCTGTTTTTT

abundance: NA
d_gene: NA
j_gene: TRBJ2-3
v_gene: TRBV29-1
CDR3aa: CSVGFGGDTQYF
CDR3nt: TGCAGCGTTGGATTTGGCGGGGATACGCAGTATTTT

abundance: once
d_gene: NA
j_gene: TRBJ1-6
v_gene: TRBV30
CDR3aa: CAWSVPGKDSPLHF
CDR3nt: TGTGCCTGGAGTGTACCGGGTAAGGATTCACCCCTCCACTTT

abundance: once
d_gene: NA
j_gene: TRBJ1-1
v_gene: TRBV5-1
CDR3aa: CASSEQNTEAFF
CDR3nt: TGCGCCAGCAGCGAACAGAACACTGAAGCTTTCTTT

abundance: NA
d_gene: NA
j_gene: TRBJ1-1
v_gene: TRBV29-1
CDR3aa: CSVVSSLAENTEAFF
CDR3nt: TGCAGCGTTGTTAGCTCGTTGGCTGAGAACACTGAAGCTTTCTTT

abundance: NA
d_gene: NA
j_gene: TRBJ1-2
v_gene: TRBV2
CDR3aa: CASSDLQTRAGYTF
CDR3nt: TGTGCCAGCAGTGACCTCCAGACTAGGGCTGGCTACACCTTC

abundance: few
d_gene: TRBD2
j_gene: TRBJ2-5
v_gene: TRBV29-1
CDR3aa: CSVEASSGVETQYF
CDR3nt: TGCAGCGTTGAAGCGTCTAGCGGGGTAGAGACCCAGTACTTC

abundance: few
d_gene: TRBD1
j_gene: TRBJ2-7
v_gene: TRBV11-2
CDR3aa: CASSVRGTVDEQYF
CDR3nt: TGTGCCAGCAGCGTACGTGGGACAGTGGACGAGCAGTACTTC

abundance: NA
d_gene: TRBD1
j_gene: TRBJ1-1
v_gene: TRBV11-2
CDR3aa: CASSLPAGTGGVNTEAFF
CDR3nt: TGTGCCAGCAGCTTACCTGCCGGGACAGGGGGCGTGAACACTGAAGCTTTCTTT

abundance: NA
d_gene: TRBD2
j_gene: TRBJ2-5
v_gene: TRBV6-6
CDR3aa: CASGVPGGAETQYF
CDR3nt: TGTGCCAGCGGGGTGCCGGGGGGTGCTGAGACCCAGTACTTC

abundance: NA
d_gene: NA
j_gene: TRBJ2-2
v_gene: TRBV19
CDR3aa: CASSLRQGGTGELFF
CDR3nt: TGTGCCAGTAGTCTCAGACAGGGAGGGACCGGGGAGCTGTTTTTT

abundance: once
d_gene: NA
j_gene: TRBJ2-5
v_gene: TRBV30
CDR3aa: CAWSTTRGSSQYF
CDR3nt: TGTGCCTGGAGTACGACTAGGGGTTCGTCCCAGTACTTC

abundance: NA
d_gene: NA
j_gene: TRBJ2-2
v_gene: TRBV30
CDR3aa: CAWSALGGTGELFF
CDR3nt: TGTGCCTGGAGTGCCCTCGGGGGCACCGGGGAGCTGTTTTTT

abundance: few
d_gene: NA
j_gene: TRBJ1-2
v_gene: TRBV2
CDR3aa: CASSGGTIDGYTF
CDR3nt: TGTGCCAGCAGTGGTGGGACAATAGATGGCTACACCTTC

abundance: NA
d_gene: NA
j_gene: TRBJ1-6
v_gene: TRBV30
CDR3aa: CAWRLAGDNSPLHF
CDR3nt: TGTGCCTGGAGGCTGGCAGGGGATAATTCACCCCTCCACTTT

abundance: NA
d_gene: NA
j_gene: TRBJ1-3
v_gene: TRBV13
CDR3aa: CASSLGAASGNTIYF
CDR3nt: TGTGCCAGCAGCTTAGGGGCAGCCTCTGGAAACACCATATATTTT